Each of the 28 T cell receptor beta chains below was sequenced from the same sample in a study of T cell clonotyping in hematopoietic cell transplantation. Only in-frame clones appear in the TCRdb table, and some are missing; sequencing was by immunoSEQ multiplex PCR. This sample has about 45,000 clones; 94% occur once, and the top ten carry 0.85%. Material: peripheral blood mononuclear cells. These receptors all stem from a woman aged 50 to 60 in good health. Some clones in this sample may be carry-over from other donors' samples.

V gene TRBV19 combines with J gene TRBJ2-3; 11 bases are shared with TRBD2. This CDR3 spans 16 amino acids. The ends lost 3 bases at V and 6 bases at J; junction bases unmatched: 8. Looked up from germline, CDR1 is LNHDA and CDR2 is SQIVND (reference sequence). CDR3 protein: CASSMGTSGGRDTQYF. The CDR3 region has the DNA TGTGCCAGTAGTATGGGGACTAGCGGTGGAAGGGATACGCAGTATTTT.

This chain links TRBV13 with TRBJ2-1, with 8 bases aligning to TRBD1. Germline CDR1 is PRHDT and CDR2 is FYEKMQ (reference sequence). The CDR3 has 15 amino acids. The V segment lost 3 bases and the J segment 1 base; nucleotides outside the gene matches: 2. CDR3 nucleotide sequence: TGTGCCAGCAGCTTGGACAGGGCGTCCTACAATGAGCAGTTCTTC. Encoded protein: CASSLDRASYNEQFF.

This rearrangement joins TRBV6-5 to TRBJ1-2; possible D gene TRBD1, 5 bases. The CDR3 runs 15 residues. Trimming took off 2 bases at V and 2 bases at J, with 12 bases between the two ends. The germline CDR1 and CDR2 sequences are MNHEY and SVGAGI. The CDR3 region has the DNA TGTGCCAGCAGTTACACCCCGGGGGAAAACTATGGCTACACCTTC. It specifies CASSYTPGENYGYTF.

This chain joins TRBV4-3 and TRBJ1-2; 7 nucleotides align to TRBD1. The V gene's germline CDR1 is LGHNA and CDR2 YSLEER. CDR3 length: 19 amino acids. V dropped 4 bases and J dropped 7; count of bases not matched to a gene: 24. CDR3 residues: CASSRDFGTEGGGISGYTF. For the CDR3, the DNA is TGCGCCAGCAGCCGAGACTTCGGGACAGAGGGTGGTGGTATCTCTGGCTACACCTTC.

The chain carries TRBV10-3 and TRBJ1-6, with a tentative D call TRBD1 (5 bases). The V end was cut by 0 bases, the J end by 14 bases, with 20 bases between. The CDR3 sequence is 16 residues long. Germline V lookup: CDR1 ENHRY, CDR2 SYGVKD. This CDR3 reads CAISESIIMIGGALHF. The CDR3 DNA is TGTGCCATCAGTGAGTCGATTATCATGATAGGAGGGGCCCTCCACTTT.

V usage is TRBV5-6 and J usage is TRBJ1-2; 9 bases match TRBD1. Per the germline V gene, CDR1 is SGHDT and CDR2 is YYEEEE. J lost 5 bases, V lost 0 bases, and 2 bases had no gene match. The CDR3 consists of 14 residues. CDR3 sequence reads: CASSLVGQGYGYTF. CDR3 nucleotides: TGTGCCAGCAGCTTGGTGGGACAGGGATATGGCTACACCTTC.

This chain connects TRBV5-1 to TRBJ1-2; D is unresolved. CDR3 length: 13 amino acids. Germline CDR1 and CDR2: SGHRS and YFSETQ. Trimming stripped 1 base from V and 3 bases from J, with 7 bases between. The CDR3 sequence is CASSLSSDYGYTF. CDR3 DNA: TGCGCCAGCAGCTTGAGTTCAGACTATGGCTACACCTTC.

The V and J genes are TRBV19 and TRBJ1-6; a weak D match, TRBD1 (6 bases). V was shortened by 6 bases and J by 10 bases, with 13 bases between the two germline ends. Germline assignment: CDR1 LNHDA and CDR2 SQIVND (reference sequence). The CDR3 extends over 13 amino acids. Here the CDR3 reads CASSQGTGSPLHF. CDR3 DNA sequence: TGTGCCAGTAGCCAGGGTACAGGGTCACCCCTCCACTTT.

The chain has TRBV5-1 and TRBJ1-1; 11 bases are shared with TRBD1. There are 15 residues in the CDR3. The germline V gene encodes CDR1 SGHRS and CDR2 YFSETQ. The trim removed 1 base at V and 4 bases at J, leaving 3 bases unmatched. The DNA of the CDR3 is TGCGCCAGCAGCTTGTCCGGGACAGGGGGCACTGAAGCTTTCTTT. Translating gives CASSLSGTGGTEAFF.

The chain is built from TRBV5-1 and TRBJ2-3; 13 bases map to TRBD2. The CDR3 extends over 16 amino acids. V trimming: 4 bases; J trimming: 6 bases; junction bases outside the gene matches: 8. The V gene's germline CDR1 is SGHRS and CDR2 YFSETQ. The CDR3 nucleotides read TGCGCCAGCAGCCGGGGGACTAGCGGGGAGTTTGATACGCAGTATTTT. Residues: CASSRGTSGEFDTQYF.

The chain carries TRBV5-4 and TRBJ1-2, with D perhaps matching TRBD1 (6 bases). Trimming took 4 bases from V and 4 from J, leaving 11 bases between them. This CDR3 region has 13 residues. CDR1 is SGHNT and CDR2 is YYREEE in the germline V gene (reference sequence). CDR3 sequence reads: CASSQGTAYGYTF. CDR3 coding DNA: TGTGCCAGCAGCCAGGGGACGGCCTATGGCTACACCTTC.

This clone was observed a handful of times. This chain uses TRBV30 with TRBJ1-5; maybe TRBD1 (5 bases). Germline V gene data show CDR1 as GTSNPN and CDR2 as SVGIG (reference sequence). V was trimmed by 3 bases and J by 1 base, leaving 10 bases between them. This CDR3 comprises 14 residues. This CDR3 reads CAWSPGSSNQPQHF. As DNA, the CDR3 is TGTGCCTGGAGCCCAGGGTCCAGCAATCAGCCCCAGCATTTT. Combining the CDR3 with reference TRBV30 and TRBJ1-5 gives the whole variable domain SQTIHQWPATLVQPVGSPLSLECTVEGTSNPNLYWYRQAAGRGLQLLFYSVGIGQISSEVPQNLSASRPQDRQFILSSKKLLLSDSGFYLCAWSPGSSNQPQHFGDGTRLSIL.

This clone was detected only once. This sequence joins TRBV19 and TRBJ1-5; 12 bases are a match to TRBD1. The germline V gene encodes CDR1 LNHDA and CDR2 SQIVND (reference sequence). The CDR3 covers 16 residues. J gave up 5 bases and V 3 bases, and 5 bases lay outside the gene matches. CDR3 nucleotide sequence: TGTGCCAGTAGTATGGGGACAGGGGGCCCACATCAGCCCCAGCATTTT. This encodes CASSMGTGGPHQPQHF. The full variable domain, its missing parts supplied by reference TRBV19 and TRBJ1-5, is DGGITQSPKYLFRKEGQNVTLSCEQNLNHDAMYWYRQDPGQGLRLIYYSQIVNDFQKGDIAEGYSVSREKKESFPLTVTSAQKNPTAFYLCASSMGTGGPHQPQHFGDGTRLSIL.

The rearrangement joins TRBV27 to TRBJ2-3; D is undetermined. Germline lookup yields CDR1 MNHEY and CDR2 SMNVEV (reference sequence). V lost 6 bases, J lost 0 bases, and 7 bases lay in between. The CDR3 has 13 amino acids. CDR3 loop: CASSLSSTDTQYF. The DNA of the CDR3 is TGTGCCAGCAGCCTCTCTAGCACAGATACGCAGTATTTT.

This rearrangement joins TRBV7-8 to TRBJ1-5, with 7 bases that match TRBD1. Germline loops: CDR1 SGHVS, CDR2 FQNEAQ. This CDR3 region has 14 residues. The V segment lost 8 bases and the J segment 4 bases; nucleotides outside the gene matches: 8. CDR3 DNA: TGTGCCAGCTCCAGGGGGAGACGAAATCAGCCCCAGCATTTT. It encodes CASSRGRRNQPQHF.

The chain joins TRBV7-6 to TRBJ1-1, with D perhaps matching TRBD1 (6 bases). Trimming shortened V by 5 bases and J by 0 bases, and 13 bases separated the two germline ends. CDR3 length equals 15 residues. CDR1 is SGHVS, CDR2 FNYEAQ, per germline. The CDR3 protein is CASSRTDIMNTEAFF. The CDR3 DNA is TGTGCCAGCAGCCGGACAGACATAATGAACACTGAAGCTTTCTTT.

The chain links TRBV6-4 to TRBJ1-2; 8 nucleotides agree with TRBD1. CDR1 and CDR2 (germline): MRHNA, SNTAGT. Unmatched junction bases numbered 7, after V lost 7 bases and J lost 3 bases. The CDR3 totals 14 residues. CDR3: CASNTGTGDYGYTF. DNA for the CDR3: TGTGCCAGCAATACCGGGACAGGAGACTATGGCTACACCTTC.

The CDR3 sequence: CASSLEAGSAGELFF. As DNA, the CDR3 is TGTGCCAGCAGCTTAGAGGCAGGATCGGCCGGGGAGCTGTTTTTT. The V and J genes are TRBV7-2 and TRBJ2-2; D not certain. CDR1 and CDR2 (germline): SGHTA, FQGNSA. CDR3 size: 15 residues. Trimming removed 1 base at V and 6 bases at J, with 12 bases between.

The gene calls are TRBV15 and TRBJ2-5; 8 bases are shared with TRBD1. The CDR3 runs to 15 residues. CDR1 LNHNV and CDR2 YYDKDF come from the germline V gene (reference sequence). Trimming removed 1 base from V and 5 bases from J; junction bases left unmatched: 6. The CDR3 here is CATSRGSGGEETQYF. The CDR3 nucleotides are TGTGCCACCAGCAGAGGGTCAGGGGGCGAGGAGACCCAGTACTTC.

V is TRBV10-3 and J is TRBJ2-3; perhaps TRBD2 as D (5 bases). V was shortened by 10 bases and J by 1 base, with 12 bases between the two germline ends. The CDR3 consists of 13 residues. Germline V gene sequence: CDR1 ENHRY, CDR2 SYGVKD. The CDR3 DNA sequence: TGTGCCACCCGCGACGGGGGCACAGATACGCAGTATTTT. It translates to CATRDGGTDTQYF.

V is TRBV4-3 and J is TRBJ2-2, with D uncertain. The CDR3 is made up of 12 amino acids. Trimming shortened V by 1 base and J by 7 bases, and 4 bases separated the two germline ends. Germline loops: CDR1 LGHNA, CDR2 YSLEER. The chain's CDR3 is CASSQAGGELFF. The CDR3 DNA follows: TGCGCCAGCAGCCAAGCCGGCGGGGAGCTGTTTTTT.

This clone was seen only once. The V and J genes are TRBV11-2 and TRBJ2-3, with a possible D match to TRBD1 (8 bases). The CDR3 is 13 amino acids. Between the trimmed V and J ends, which lost 7 bases and 7 bases, there was a span of 15 bases. Germline V lookup: CDR1 SGHAT, CDR2 FQNNGV. The CDR3 DNA follows: TGTGCCAGCACCCTACAGGGGGGGAATACGCAGTATTTT. Its translation is CASTLQGGNTQYF. The complete variable domain, with remaining parts taken from reference TRBV11-2 and TRBJ2-3, reads EAGVAQSPRYKIIEKRQSVAFWCNPISGHATLYWYQQILGQGPKLLIQFQNNGVVDDSQLPKDRFSAERLKGVDSTLKIQPAKLEDSAVYLCASTLQGGNTQYFGPGTRLTVL.

CDR3 coding DNA: TGCGCCAGCAGCTTCGGGCAGTCTCGTAACTATGGCTACACCTTC. This gives the protein CASSFGQSRNYGYTF. The genes are TRBV5-1 and TRBJ1-2, with D uncertain. Trimming shortened V by 2 bases and J by 1 base, and 12 bases separated the two germline ends. CDR1 is SGHRS, CDR2 YFSETQ, per germline. The CDR3 has 15 residues.

The chain recombines TRBV7-3 with TRBJ2-2; D gene uncertain. The CDR3 loop spans 13 amino acids. V shed 5 bases and J shed 1 base, with 5 bases lying between them. Germline V lookup: CDR1 SGHTA, CDR2 FQGTGA. As DNA, the CDR3 is TGTGCCAGCAGCCCCCTGAACACCGGGGAGCTGTTTTTT. Its translation: CASSPLNTGELFF.

The V and J genes are TRBV10-3 and TRBJ2-7, with TRBD2 as a possible D gene (6 bases). Germline-derived CDR1 and CDR2 are ENHRY and SYGVKD. There are 14 residues in the CDR3. Trimming shortened V by 6 bases and J by 6 bases, and 18 bases separated the two germline ends. CDR3 sequence (DNA): TGTGCCATCAGGCCGGGGGAGGCCCCCGCCGAGCAGTACTTC. Translated, it gives CAIRPGEAPAEQYF.

V gene TRBV5-6 combines with J gene TRBJ1-5; D unresolved. Germline values: CDR1 SGHDT, CDR2 YYEEEE. The V end was cut by 0 bases, the J end by 0 bases, with 10 bases between. This CDR3 comprises 16 residues. As DNA, the CDR3 is TGTGCCAGCAGCTTGGCTAGAATAGATAGCAATCAGCCCCAGCATTTT. Encoded protein: CASSLARIDSNQPQHF.

The CDR3 coding sequence is TGTGCCAGCAGCTTATCTACTAGTTACGAGCAGTACTTC. Translating gives CASSLSTSYEQYF. The chain links TRBV7-9 to TRBJ2-7, with a weak D call TRBD2 (5 bases). CDR1 is SEHNR and CDR2 is FQNEAQ in the germline V gene (reference sequence). This CDR3 spans 13 amino acids. V gave up 2 bases and J gave up 4 bases, with 9 bases separating them.

The genes are TRBV19 and TRBJ2-7, with D possibly matching TRBD1 (5 bases). The CDR3 runs 15 residues. Germline CDR1 reads LNHDA; CDR2 reads SQIVND (reference sequence). V lost 7 bases, J lost 4 bases, and 20 bases lay in between. The CDR3 loop reads CASTPIPIQGYEQYF. The CDR3, as DNA: TGTGCCAGTACCCCGATCCCAATCCAGGGATACGAGCAGTACTTC.